The rows below give T cell receptor beta chains drawn from one sample of a study of blood T cell repertoires in COVID-19. Clones were sequenced by immunoSEQ multiplex PCR, and TCRdb holds only the in-frame ones, with some missing. The sample holds 55,000 to 80,000 clones; over 65% are singletons and the top ten take 12% to 15%. The sample comprised peripheral blood. These receptors were obtained from a man aged 55 to 70 with COVID-19, enrolled during active disease. CDR3s include the opening cysteine and the closing phenylalanine or tryptophan. D genes are given only for firm matches. Not every row has a clone size; where given, it reads once, few, many or a size class.

abundance | d_gene | j_gene | v_gene | CDR3aa | CDR3nt
. | . | TRBJ2-7 | TRBV6-5 | CASPAHPGPYEQYF | TGTGCCAGCCCTGCTCATCCAGGGCCCTACGAGCAGTACTTC
. | . | TRBJ2-7 | TRBV27 | CASSSRQTYSFAQYF | TGTGCCAGCAGTTCCCGCCAGACATATTCTTTTGCCCAGTACTTC
. | . | TRBJ2-3 | TRBV7-9 | CASSLVGSTDTQYF | TGTGCCAGCAGCTTAGTCGGTTCCACAGATACGCAGTATTTT
. | . | TRBJ2-1 | TRBV28 | CASTLLRGGNEQFF | TGTGCCAGCACCCTGCTTAGGGGTGGGAATGAGCAGTTCTTC
. | . | TRBJ2-7 | TRBV28 | CASSKTQGLREQYF | TGTGCCAGCAGCAAAACCCAGGGGCTTAGGGAGCAGTACTTC
. | . | TRBJ2-7 | TRBV11-2 | CASSLRQFVAEQYF | TGTGCCAGCAGCCTCCGACAGTTCGTCGCCGAGCAGTACTTC
. | . | TRBJ1-6 | TRBV28 | CASSPVRAYYNSPLHF | TGTGCCAGCAGCCCAGTCAGGGCGTACTATAATTCACCCCTCCACTTT
. | TRBD2 | TRBJ2-1 | TRBV13 | CASSSGTTNEQFF | TGTGCCAGCAGCTCCGGGACTACCAATGAGCAGTTCTTC
. | . | TRBJ2-7 | TRBV5-6 | CASSPDGGQTYEQYF | TGTGCCAGCAGCCCGGATGGAGGACAGACCTACGAGCAGTACTTC
. | TRBD2 | TRBJ2-7 | TRBV28 | CASSLSGGGTYEQYF | TGTGCCAGCAGTTTATCCGGGGGGGGTACGTACGAGCAGTACTTC
. | TRBD1 | TRBJ2-7 | TRBV30 | CACSSGDRYEQYF | TGTGCCTGTTCGTCAGGGGACAGGTACGAGCAGTACTTC
. | . | TRBJ2-3 | TRBV7-2 | CASSLVGGGGTDTQYF | TGTGCCAGCAGCTTAGTGGGCGGAGGAGGCACAGATACGCAGTATTTT
few | TRBD1 | TRBJ1-1 | TRBV7-2 | CASSSGQPNTEAFF | TGTGCCAGCAGCTCGGGACAGCCGAACACTGAAGCTTTCTTT
few | . | TRBJ1-1 | TRBV2 | CASSEAPGGGTEAFF | TGTGCCAGCAGTGAAGCCCCGGGGGGCGGCACTGAAGCTTTCTTT
. | . | TRBJ1-2 | TRBV6-9 | CASSYQTAANYGYTF | TGTGCCAGCAGTTACCAGACTGCAGCTAACTATGGCTACACCTTC
. | . | TRBJ1-5 | TRBV6-5 | CASSYSGAGSNQPQHF | TGTGCCAGCAGTTACTCCGGGGCGGGGAGCAATCAGCCCCAGCATTTT
. | TRBD1 | TRBJ2-7 | TRBV5-1 | CASSARQGATEQYF | TGCGCCAGCAGCGCCCGACAGGGGGCGACCGAGCAGTACTTC
. | TRBD1 | TRBJ2-7 | TRBV18 | CASSPPGTGTYEQYF | TGTGCCAGCTCACCACCCGGGACAGGGACCTACGAGCAGTACTTC
. | TRBD1 | TRBJ1-5 | TRBV19 | CASSIDRGGHQPQHF | TGTGCCAGTAGTATCGACAGGGGTGGTCATCAGCCCCAGCATTTT
. | . | TRBJ2-7 | TRBV2 | CASTAGSYSYEQYF | TGTGCCAGCACCGCCGGGTCCTACTCCTACGAGCAGTACTTC
. | TRBD1 | TRBJ2-7 | TRBV11-2 | CASSLVRSGGLSSYEQYF | TGTGCCAGCAGCTTAGTTCGTTCAGGGGGTCTCAGCTCCTACGAGCAGTACTTC
. | TRBD2 | TRBJ2-1 | TRBV5-4 | CASSLGGALTIYNEQFF | TGTGCCAGCAGTCTCGGGGGGGCACTTACCATTTACAATGAGCAGTTCTTC
. | . | TRBJ2-5 | TRBV14 | CASSWRGLETQYF | TGTGCCAGCAGTTGGCGGGGTTTGGAGACCCAGTACTTC
. | TRBD1 | TRBJ2-2 | TRBV19 | CASSNPPWDRRTGELFF | TGTGCCAGTAGCAACCCCCCCTGGGACAGGAGGACCGGGGAGCTGTTTTTT
. | . | TRBJ1-1 | TRBV28 | CASSLSDMGTEAFF | TGTGCCAGCAGTTTATCCGACATGGGCACTGAAGCTTTCTTT
few | TRBD2 | TRBJ2-1 | TRBV5-1 | CASSIRTSVTYNEQFF | TGCGCCAGCAGCATCCGGACTAGCGTTACCTACAATGAGCAGTTCTTC
. | TRBD2 | TRBJ2-1 | TRBV5-1 | CASSLGAGRGFNEQFF | TGCGCCAGCAGCTTGGGGGCAGGGAGGGGATTTAATGAGCAGTTCTTC
. | TRBD1 | TRBJ2-3 | TRBV5-1 | CASSPGTGGSGEGTDTQYF | TGCGCCAGCAGCCCCGGGACAGGGGGCAGCGGTGAGGGTACAGATACGCAGTATTTT
. | . | TRBJ2-7 | TRBV5-5 | CASSFLILLDEQYF | TGTGCCAGCAGCTTTCTAATACTCCTAGACGAGCAGTACTTC
few | . | TRBJ1-1 | TRBV4-1 | CASSPSGQSPTEAFF | TGCGCCAGCAGCCCCAGTGGGCAGTCTCCAACTGAAGCTTTCTTT
. | . | TRBJ2-2 | TRBV20-1 | CSASDFRTGELFF | TGCAGTGCTAGTGACTTCAGAACCGGGGAGCTGTTTTTT
. | . | TRBJ1-5 | TRBV12-3/TRBV12-4 | CASNPSSNQPQHF | TGTGCCAGCAACCCGAGTAGCAATCAGCCCCAGCATTTT
. | . | TRBJ1-6 | TRBV6-5 | CASSRDPSGNSPLHF | TGTGCCAGCAGCCGGGATCCCTCGGGAAATTCACCCCTCCACTTT
. | . | TRBJ1-2 | TRBV25-1 | CASSRGYGYTF | TGTGCCAGCAGTAGGGGCTATGGCTACACCTTC
. | . | TRBJ2-7 | TRBV5-1 | CASSLGLGGVEQYF | TGCGCCAGCAGCTTGGGACTAGGAGGGGTCGAGCAGTACTTC
. | . | TRBJ2-7 | TRBV7-9 | CASSHPRGVYEQYF | TGTGCCAGCAGCCACCCCAGGGGAGTTTACGAGCAGTACTTC
. | . | TRBJ1-2 | TRBV7-9 | CASSFSQGYHTF | TGTGCCAGCAGCTTTTCCCAGGGGTATCACACCTTC
. | . | TRBJ2-5 | TRBV7-9 | CASSLAAGQETQYF | TGTGCCAGCAGCTTAGCGGCGGGACAAGAGACCCAGTACTTC
. | TRBD2 | TRBJ2-7 | TRBV6-4 | CASSADGTSGYEQYF | TGTGCCAGCAGTGCCGACGGGACTAGCGGCTACGAGCAGTACTTC
. | . | TRBJ2-5 | TRBV7-7 | CASSLDRVGETQYF | TGTGCCAGCAGCTTAGACAGGGTGGGTGAGACCCAGTACTTC
few | TRBD2 | TRBJ2-7 | TRBV19 | CASSMLAGGVYEQYF | TGTGCCAGTAGTATGCTAGCGGGAGGAGTCTACGAGCAGTACTTC